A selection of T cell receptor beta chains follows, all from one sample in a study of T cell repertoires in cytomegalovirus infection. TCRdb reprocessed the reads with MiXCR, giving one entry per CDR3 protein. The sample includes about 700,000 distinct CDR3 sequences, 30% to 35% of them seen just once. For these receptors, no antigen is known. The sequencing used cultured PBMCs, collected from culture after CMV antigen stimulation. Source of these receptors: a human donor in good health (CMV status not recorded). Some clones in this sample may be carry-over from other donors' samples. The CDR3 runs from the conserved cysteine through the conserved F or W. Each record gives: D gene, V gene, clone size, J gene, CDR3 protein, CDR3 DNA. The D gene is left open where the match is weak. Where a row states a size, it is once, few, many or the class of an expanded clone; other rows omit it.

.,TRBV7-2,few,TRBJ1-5,CASSLDPRQPQHF,TGTGCCAGCAGCTTAGACCCTCGCCAGCCCCAGCATTTT
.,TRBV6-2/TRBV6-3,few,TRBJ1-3,CASSYGPGATGNTIYF,TGTGCCAGCAGTTACGGACCGGGAGCAACTGGAAACACCATATATTTT
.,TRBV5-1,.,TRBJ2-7,CASMRGGRFDEQYF,TGCGCCAGCATGCGTGGGGGGAGATTCGACGAGCAGTACTTC
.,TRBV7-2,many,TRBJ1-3,CASSGRRSGNTIYF,TGTGCCAGCAGCGGGCGGAGATCTGGAAACACCATATATTTT
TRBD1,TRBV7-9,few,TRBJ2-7,CASSSWTGFYEQYF,TGTGCCAGCAGCTCCTGGACAGGCTTCTACGAGCAGTACTTC
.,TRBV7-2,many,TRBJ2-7,CASSSDRDTFYEQYF,TGTGCCAGCAGCTCGGACCGGGACACCTTCTACGAGCAGTACTTC
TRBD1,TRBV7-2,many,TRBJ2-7,CASSPRTGVAYEQYF,TGTGCCAGCAGCCCGAGGACAGGGGTAGCCTACGAGCAGTACTTC
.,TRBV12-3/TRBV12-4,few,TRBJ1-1,CASTTEGYEAFF,TGTGCCAGCACCACGGAAGGTTATGAAGCTTTCTTT
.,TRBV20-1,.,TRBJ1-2,CSPQLGYTF,TGCAGTCCGCAATTAGGCTACACCTTC
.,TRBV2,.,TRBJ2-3,CASSDLATQYF,TGTGCCAGCAGTGACCTAGCTACGCAGTATTTT
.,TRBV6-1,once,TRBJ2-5,CASSEHPGTQYF,TGTGCCAGCAGTGAACACCCAGGGACCCAGTACTTC
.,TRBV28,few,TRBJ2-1,CASSLLRGLQFF,TGTGCCAGCAGTTTATTGAGGGGGTTGCAGTTCTTC
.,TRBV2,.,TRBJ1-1,CASSEQGTPLTEAFF,TGTGCCAGCAGCGAACAAGGGACTCCTCTAACTGAAGCTTTCTTT
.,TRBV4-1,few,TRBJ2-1,CASSQGGWGANEQFF,TGCGCCAGCAGCCAAGGGGGGTGGGGGGCGAATGAGCAGTTCTTC
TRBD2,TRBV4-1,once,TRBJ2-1,CASSQDRLRLAGPGEYNEQFF,TGCGCCAGCAGCCAAGATCGTCTTCGACTAGCGGGGCCGGGGGAGTACAATGAGCAGTTCTTC
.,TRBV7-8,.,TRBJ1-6,CASSAYRESPLHF,TGTGCCAGCAGCGCATACAGGGAATCACCCCTCCACTTT
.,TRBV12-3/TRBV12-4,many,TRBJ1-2,CASTLQGSYGYTF,TGTGCCAGCACCCTCCAGGGGTCCTATGGCTACACCTTC
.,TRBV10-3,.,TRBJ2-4,CAISESGGIQYF,TGTGCCATCAGTGAGTCGGGGGGCATTCAGTACTTC
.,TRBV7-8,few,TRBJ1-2,CASSLIRGGGYGYTF,TGTGCCAGCAGCTTAATTCGGGGGGGGGGCTATGGCTACACCTTC
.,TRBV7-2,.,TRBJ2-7,CASSYWGRNEQYF,TGTGCCAGCAGCTACTGGGGGAGGAACGAGCAGTACTTC
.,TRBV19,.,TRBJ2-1,CASSDPIRGVWDNEQFF,TGTGCCAGTAGTGACCCAATCCGGGGTGTTTGGGACAATGAGCAGTTCTTC
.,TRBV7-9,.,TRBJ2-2,CASSLVTGREISLTGELFF,TGTGCCAGCAGCTTAGTCACGGGCAGGGAAATTTCTCTCACCGGGGAGCTGTTTTTT